This T cell receptor beta chain originates from a study of blood T cell repertoires in COVID-19. Study in general: Donors in the United States, Italy and Spain gave samples during acute or convalescent COVID-19. From T cells, B-cell-depleted T cells, or PBMCs came the material, which was cDNA or gDNA.

The CDR3 is made up of 15 amino acids. CDR1 is MNHEY, CDR2 SMNVEV, per germline (reference sequence). V lost 5 bases to trimming and J lost 0 bases; unmatched junction nucleotides: 4. While infection was still active, Seattle patients were enrolled and then followed longitudinally. Study processing details: Reference gene primer amplification gave estimated nucleated cell counts. The data were produced by immunoSEQ multiplex PCR, yet TCRdb's version contains in-frame clones alone and is incomplete. Clone size and the V and J calls come from that table; the DNA yielded D and trimming. Altogether some 290,000 clones are present, just under 90% being singletons, with the ten largest covering 11%.

This chain links TRBV27 with TRBJ1-2; 9 bases line up with TRBD1. The sequence was collected from a woman between 25 and 40 years old with COVID-19, enrolled during active disease. Sequencing was done on a sample of peripheral blood. The CDR3 spells CASSPGTGTNYGYTF. DNA for the CDR3: TGTGCCAGCAGTCCGGGGACAGGGACTAACTATGGCTACACCTTC.